Shown below are 26 T cell receptor beta chains from a single sample sequenced in a study of shared clonotypes between healthy human individuals. CD45RO-negative, CCR7-selected cells formed the naive CD8 fraction, which excluded terminally differentiated effector memory CD45RA+ cells. Generated by immunoSEQ multiplex PCR, the TCRdb table keeps only in-frame clones and is missing some. The sample has under 1 million clones, 80% to 95% seen once; the top ten hold 24%. Specimen: naive CD8+ T cells sorted from blood. Receptor source: a man aged 30 to 45 in good health.

The chain couples TRBV7-2 to TRBJ2-7; D uncertain. Germline values: CDR1 SGHTA, CDR2 FQGNSA. This CDR3 comprises 13 residues. Trimming pared 1 base from V and 3 bases from J, leaving 7 bases between. Here the CDR3 DNA reads TGTGCCAGCAGCTTAGAGAATTACTACGAGCAGTACTTC. This sequence encodes CASSLENYYEQYF.

V is TRBV7-9 and J is TRBJ1-1; 9 bases match TRBD1. CDR3 size: 16 residues. V was clipped by 5 bases and J by 1 base; unmatched bases: 8. CDR1 SEHNR and CDR2 FQNEAQ come from the germline V gene (reference sequence). The CDR3 spells CASSPTKGQGNTEAFF. For the CDR3, the DNA is TGTGCCAGCAGCCCGACAAAGGGACAGGGGAACACTGAAGCTTTCTTT.

J is TRBJ2-2 and V is TRBV29-1; D perhaps matches TRBD2 (5 bases). CDR3 size: 13 residues. Germline loops: CDR1 SQVTM, CDR2 ANQGSEA. The V gene lost 4 bases and the J gene lost 5 bases, with 11 bases spanning the gap. CDR3 sequence reads: CSVGTARTGELFF. The DNA for the CDR3 is TGCAGCGTTGGGACTGCGAGGACCGGGGAGCTGTTTTTT.

The chain has TRBV7-9 and TRBJ1-4; 8 nucleotides align to TRBD1. This CDR3 has 14 amino acids. V was pared by 1 base and J by 6 bases, with 1 base of the junction left unmatched. CDR1 and CDR2 from the germline V gene are SEHNR and FQNEAQ (reference sequence). CDR3 loop: CASSLEQGDEKLFF. CDR3 sequence (DNA): TGTGCCAGCAGCTTAGAACAGGGGGATGAAAAACTGTTTTTT.

This clone showed up just once. CDR3 loop: CASRPHTGNPSISYTF. CDR3 coding DNA: TGTGCCAGCAGACCGCACACAGGGAATCCCTCTATAAGCTACACCTTC. This chain links TRBV27 with TRBJ1-2; weak D call: TRBD1 (6 bases). The CDR3 extends over 16 amino acids. CDR1 and CDR2 from the germline V gene are MNHEY and SMNVEV (reference sequence). Trimming took 6 bases from V and 9 from J, leaving 26 bases between them.

This sequence joins TRBV5-4 and TRBJ2-1; no reliable D call. CDR1 SGHNT and CDR2 YYREEE come from the germline V gene (reference sequence). V was trimmed by 4 bases and J by 6 bases, leaving 8 bases between them. CDR3 length: 12 amino acids. Here the CDR3 reads CASSRMSNEQFF. The CDR3 bases are TGTGCCAGCAGCCGAATGAGCAATGAGCAGTTCTTC.

This clone was seen once. This chain uses TRBV4-1 with TRBJ2-2; D gene unclear. This CDR3 comprises 12 residues. Trimming removed 7 bases at V and 1 base at J, with 4 bases between. Germline CDR1 MGHRA, CDR2 YSYEKL. The CDR3, as DNA: TGCGCCAGCAAGAGGAACACCGGGGAGCTGTTTTTT. Its translation: CASKRNTGELFF.

The table lists this clone with a few counts. The chain employs TRBV25-1 and TRBJ2-7; D tentatively reads TRBD1 or TRBD2 (5 bases each). In germline, CDR1 is MGHDK, CDR2 SYGVNS. Trimming stripped 3 bases from V and 2 bases from J, with 11 bases between. CDR3 length: 14 amino acids. In DNA form, the CDR3 reads TGTGCCAGCAGTGATTCGGGGCGGACCTACGAGCAGTACTTC. As protein: CASSDSGRTYEQYF.

The V and J genes are TRBV5-1 and TRBJ2-1; 9 nucleotides line up with TRBD2. In germline, CDR1 is SGHRS, CDR2 YFSETQ. The CDR3 covers 14 residues. V gave up 9 bases and J gave up 5 bases; unmatched junction bases: 9. The CDR3: CATRRREGHNEQFF. CDR3 DNA: TGCGCCACCCGGAGGCGGGAGGGCCACAATGAGCAGTTCTTC. The complete variable domain, with remaining parts taken from reference TRBV5-1 and TRBJ2-1, reads KAGVTQTPRYLIKTRGQQVTLSCSPISGHRSVSWYQQTPGQGLQFLFEYFSETQRNKGNFPGRFSGRQFSNSRSEMNVSTLELGDSALYLCATRRREGHNEQFFGPGTRLTVL.

The chain has TRBV7-8 and TRBJ2-2; D is uncertain. CDR1 is SGHVS, CDR2 FQNEAQ, per germline. The CDR3 runs to 14 residues. Trimming shortened V by 1 base and J by 2 bases, and 5 bases separated the two germline ends. CDR3 residues: CASSLEPNTGELFF. In DNA, the CDR3 is TGTGCCAGCAGCTTAGAACCAAACACCGGGGAGCTGTTTTTT.

The rearrangement links TRBV5-4 to TRBJ1-1; the match to TRBD1 covers 8 bases. The CDR3 sequence is 13 residues long. V lost 0 bases to trimming and J lost 7 bases; unmatched junction nucleotides: 2. From germline, CDR1 is SGHNT and CDR2 YYREEE (reference sequence). The CDR3 reads CASSLAGGFEAFF. As DNA, the CDR3 is TGTGCCAGCAGCTTGGCAGGGGGCTTTGAAGCTTTCTTT.

The chain employs TRBV27 and TRBJ2-3, with a tentative D call TRBD1 (6 bases). Germline CDR1 reads MNHEY; CDR2 reads SMNVEV (reference sequence). The V end lost 7 bases, the J end lost 1 base, and 15 bases lay between the germline ends. The length of the CDR3 is 15 residues. CDR3 loop: CASTAGVFGTDTQYF. In DNA form, the CDR3 reads TGTGCCAGCACGGCAGGGGTTTTCGGCACAGATACGCAGTATTTT.

The sample holds one count of this clone. The chain uses TRBV6-4 and TRBJ2-1, with 14 bases matching TRBD2. V was pared by 6 bases and J by 10 bases, with 5 bases of the junction left unmatched. Germline CDR1 MRHNA, CDR2 SNTAGT. The CDR3 length is 14 residues. Here the CDR3 reads CASRGLAGEREQFF. CDR3 nucleotides: TGTGCCAGCAGGGGACTAGCGGGAGAAAGGGAGCAGTTCTTC.

This chain connects TRBV28 to TRBJ2-7; the match to TRBD1 covers 10 bases. Germline CDR1 is MDHEN and CDR2 is SYDVKM. The CDR3 has 16 amino acids. J was trimmed by 4 bases and V by 4 bases; bases with no gene match: 10. The CDR3 loop reads CASSSPRDRGQYEQYF. The CDR3 region has the DNA TGTGCCAGCAGTTCCCCCCGGGACAGGGGTCAATACGAGCAGTACTTC.

The chain links TRBV25-1 to TRBJ2-4; D not resolved. This CDR3 comprises 12 residues. CDR1 and CDR2 from the germline V gene are MGHDK and SYGVNS. V was shortened by 9 bases and J by 0 bases, with 6 bases between the two germline ends. CDR3 bases: TGTGCCAGACAGTTAGCCAAAAACATTCAGTACTTC. Its translation: CARQLAKNIQYF.

The chain employs TRBV27 and TRBJ1-4, with TRBD1 as a possible D gene (5 bases). This CDR3 region has 14 residues. The germline V gene has CDR1 MNHEY and CDR2 SMNVEV (reference sequence). V lost 3 bases and J lost 10, with 15 bases in between. CDR3 nucleotide sequence: TGTGCCAGCAGTTTCCTAGGGGATCTTGGAAAACTGTTTTTT. Its protein is CASSFLGDLGKLFF. Combining the CDR3 with reference TRBV27 and TRBJ1-4 gives the whole variable domain EAQVTQNPRYLITVTGKKLTVTCSQNMNHEYMSWYRQDPGLGLRQIYYSMNVEVTDKGDVPEGYKVSRKEKRNFPLILESPSPNQTSLYFCASSFLGDLGKLFFGSGTQLSVL.

The CDR3 DNA reads TGCGCCAGCAGCCAAGATTCGCGGGATGTAGCGGAGACCCAGTACTTC. It specifies CASSQDSRDVAETQYF. The chain combines TRBV4-1 with TRBJ2-5; the D gene is possibly TRBD2 (6 bases). Germline CDR1 and CDR2: MGHRA and YSYEKL. The CDR3 is 16 residues long. The V end was cut by 0 bases, the J end by 5 bases, with 16 bases between.

The chain employs TRBV28 and TRBJ2-1; D possibly corresponds to TRBD2 (6 bases). The CDR3 consists of 15 residues. Germline-derived CDR1 and CDR2 are MDHEN and SYDVKM. V shed 5 bases and J shed 5 bases, with 16 bases lying between them. CDR3 coding DNA: TGTGCCAGCAGTCTCACTGTTAGCGGTGACAATGAGCAGTTCTTC. Amino acid sequence: CASSLTVSGDNEQFF.

A word on this clone: One end of the junction fails to match germline, which may point to a read error. V usage is TRBV7-2 and J usage is TRBJ2-7; either TRBD1 or TRBD2 may fit D (5 bases each). Germline lookup yields CDR1 SGHTA and CDR2 FQGNSA. The CDR3 totals 16 residues. In nucleotides, the CDR3 is TGTGCCAGCAGCGTAGCCTCCGGGGACGGGACCTACGAGCAGTACTTC. It is translated as CASSVASGDGTYEQYF.

This chain connects TRBV6-6 to TRBJ2-7; TRBD2 is a possible D gene (7 bases). Germline V gene data show CDR1 as MNHNY and CDR2 as SVGAGI (reference sequence). CDR3 size: 14 residues. The V gene lost 4 bases and the J gene lost 7 bases, with 17 bases spanning the gap. The CDR3 region is CASSLRGGGWEQYF. The CDR3 nucleotides read TGTGCCAGCAGTTTGCGGGGAGGGGGTTGGGAGCAGTACTTC.

The V and J genes are TRBV19 and TRBJ1-5; D is perhaps TRBD1 (6 bases). Between the trimmed V and J ends, which lost 3 bases and 4 bases, there was a span of 10 bases. Germline lookup yields CDR1 LNHDA and CDR2 SQIVND (reference sequence). There are 14 residues in the CDR3. CDR3 amino acids: CASSILGGNQPQHF. The CDR3 DNA sequence: TGTGCCAGTAGTATTCTAGGGGGAAATCAGCCCCAGCATTTT. The full variable domain, in which reference TRBV19 and TRBJ1-5 provide the parts outside the CDR3, is DGGITQSPKYLFRKEGQNVTLSCEQNLNHDAMYWYRQDPGQGLRLIYYSQIVNDFQKGDIAEGYSVSREKKESFPLTVTSAQKNPTAFYLCASSILGGNQPQHFGDGTRLSIL.

V usage is TRBV10-2 and J usage is TRBJ1-5; D unresolved. The CDR3 spans 14 residues. From germline, CDR1 is WSHSY and CDR2 SAAADI. Between the trimmed V and J ends, which lost 5 bases and 0 bases, there was a span of 8 bases. The CDR3 reads CASSRLDSNQPQHF. CDR3 DNA sequence: TGCGCCAGCAGTCGATTAGATAGCAATCAGCCCCAGCATTTT.

This sequence joins TRBV5-4 and TRBJ2-7; D may be TRBD1 or TRBD2 (6 bases each). From germline, CDR1 is SGHNT and CDR2 YYREEE (reference sequence). The germline V and J ends were trimmed by 1 base and 7 bases, with 12 bases remaining between them. The CDR3 extends over 13 amino acids. In nucleotides, the CDR3 is TGTGCCAGCAGCTTGTGGGGGGCGGAAGAGCAGTACTTC. Protein sequence: CASSLWGAEEQYF.

The CDR3 sequence: CASSELWGLGQGADTQYF. CDR3 nucleotides: TGTGCCAGCAGTGAATTGTGGGGCCTGGGACAGGGGGCAGATACGCAGTATTTT. The rearrangement joins TRBV6-1 to TRBJ2-3; TRBD1 matches 11 bases. V was clipped by 2 bases and J by 4 bases; unmatched bases: 11. The CDR3 consists of 18 residues. Germline loops: CDR1 MNHNS, CDR2 SASEGT.

This clone was seen only once. The chain joins TRBV19 to TRBJ2-7; D unresolved. Deletions cut 2 bases from V and 4 bases from J, with 12 bases between. In germline, CDR1 is LNHDA, CDR2 SQIVND (reference sequence). The CDR3 consists of 14 residues. CDR3 bases: TGTGCCAGTAGTATATCCTTAACTGGATACGAGCAGTACTTC. It yields the protein CASSISLTGYEQYF.

The chain uses TRBV7-9 and TRBJ1-2; possibly TRBD1 for D (6 bases). This CDR3 has 16 amino acids. The V end was cut by 8 bases, the J end by 5 bases, with 24 bases between. Per germline, CDR1 SEHNR and CDR2 FQNEAQ (reference sequence). In nucleotides, the CDR3 is TGTGCCAGCGATGGGGGGGCAAGCCCCCTCACATATGGCTACACCTTC. Translated: CASDGGASPLTYGYTF.